This T cell receptor beta chain was obtained from a study of blood T cell repertoires in COVID-19. Background on the study: There were acute and convalescent COVID-19 samples, and they came from the United States, Italy and Spain. The cDNA or gDNA used as material had been derived from T cells, B-cell-depleted T cells, or PBMCs.

In the source study's methods: Estimation of nucleated cell counts relied on the amplification of reference gene primers. Profiled with immunoSEQ multiplex PCR; TCRdb holds only in-frame clones, not every one. The V and J calls and clone size come from that table; D and trimming were worked out from the DNA. The sample has roughly 170,000 clones, 75% to 85% seen once. Seattle enrolled patients during active infection and tracked them longitudinally. The germline V and J ends were trimmed by 5 bases and 13 bases, with 15 bases remaining between them. The CDR3 runs 12 residues. Germline-derived CDR1 and CDR2 are SGHAT and FQNNGV.

This chain joins TRBV11-2 and TRBJ2-1, with D tentatively TRBD2 (6 bases). The material sequenced was peripheral blood. The TCR comes from a woman aged 55-75 years with COVID-19, enrolled during active disease. The CDR3 sequence is CASSPRLDPQFF. DNA of the CDR3: TGTGCCAGCAGCCCCCGACTAGACCCCCAGTTCTTC.